The rows below give T cell receptor beta chains drawn from one sample of a study of T cells in Graves' hyperthyroidism and ophthalmopathy. TCRdb re-called the multiplex PCR reads with MiXCR, one entry per CDR3 protein. This table holds more than 350,000 distinct CDR3 sequences, about 15% found once. Material: blood. These receptors all stem from a woman in her 30s with Graves' hyperthyroidism. Each CDR3 is given with its conserved first and last residue. Each record gives: V gene, D gene, J gene, clone size, CDR3 protein, CDR3 DNA. The D gene is left open where the match is weak. Rows may omit the clone size; those that give it use once, few, many or a size class.

>TRBV20-1|TRBD2|TRBJ2-1|many
CSARERASGAYNEQFF
TGCAGTGCTAGAGAGCGGGCTAGCGGAGCCTACAATGAGCAGTTCTTC
>TRBV29-1|NA|TRBJ2-7|NA
CSATASYEQYF
TGCAGCGCCACAGCTAGCTACGAGCAGTACTTC
>TRBV6-1|TRBD2|TRBJ2-3|NA
CASRLIAGSTDTQYF
TGTGCCAGCAGGCTCATAGCGGGTAGCACAGATACGCAGTATTTT
>TRBV6-2/TRBV6-3|TRBD1|TRBJ2-7|few
CASSYDRDRGTYEQYF
TGTGCCAGCAGTTACGACCGGGACAGGGGGACTTACGAGCAGTACTTC
>TRBV12-3/TRBV12-4|NA|TRBJ2-2|once
CASSLKGAVTGELFF
TGTGCCAGCAGTTTGAAAGGGGCTGTCACCGGGGAGCTGTTTTTT
>TRBV11-3|TRBD2|TRBJ2-1|many
CASSSTSAYNEQFF
TGTGCCAGCAGCTCCACTAGCGCCTACAATGAGCAGTTCTTC
>TRBV28|TRBD1|TRBJ2-7|many
CASSRRGMDEQYF
TGTGCCAGCAGCCGCAGGGGGATGGACGAGCAGTACTTC
>TRBV6-4|NA|TRBJ1-6|few
CASSYKQTLYNSPLHF
TGTGCCAGCAGTTACAAACAGACACTTTATAATTCACCCCTCCACTTT
>TRBV20-1|TRBD2|TRBJ2-7|many
CSAGGLASGTNEQYF
TGCAGTGCTGGGGGACTAGCATCGGGTACAAACGAGCAGTACTTC
>TRBV20-1|TRBD2|TRBJ2-1|few
CSASWAGGRSEQFF
TGCAGTGCTAGTTGGGCGGGAGGGCGTAGTGAGCAGTTCTTC
>TRBV20-1|TRBD2|TRBJ2-7|few
CSARLAGRNEQYF
TGCAGTGCTAGACTAGCGGGACGGAACGAGCAGTACTTC
>TRBV28|NA|TRBJ2-3|many
CASSLGQASTDTQYF
TGTGCCAGCAGTTTAGGGCAGGCAAGCACAGATACGCAGTATTTT
>TRBV6-1|TRBD1|TRBJ1-3|few
CASSAGTGGVNTIYF
TGTGCCAGCAGCGCCGGGACAGGGGGCGTAAACACCATATATTTT
>TRBV30|NA|TRBJ1-5|many
CAWSVGPLNQPQHF
TGTGCCTGGAGTGTGGGCCCCCTGAACCAGCCCCAGCATTTT
>TRBV6-1|TRBD2|TRBJ2-1|many
CASSAGTSGRGSYNEQFF
TGTGCCTCAAGCGCCGGGACTAGCGGGAGGGGGTCCTACAATGAGCAGTTCTTC
>TRBV20-1|TRBD2|TRBJ2-7|few
CSARGTSGRPYEQYF
TGCAGTGCTAGGGGGACTAGCGGGAGGCCTTACGAGCAGTACTTC
>TRBV6-1|NA|TRBJ2-1|NA
CASSEAPPPAGMNEQFF
TGTGCCAGCAGTGAAGCACCCCCCCCCGCGGGTATGAATGAGCAGTTCTTC
>TRBV5-1|NA|TRBJ2-1|NA
CASSLGPSTYNEQFF
TGCGCCAGCAGCTTGGGACCGTCTACCTACAATGAGCAGTTCTTC
>TRBV28|TRBD2|TRBJ2-7|many
CASRPGTSGYEQYF
TGTGCCAGCAGACCCGGGACTAGCGGATACGAGCAGTACTTC
>TRBV30|NA|TRBJ1-5|NA
CAWSRDTNQPQHF
TGTGCCTGGAGTAGGGACACCAATCAGCCCCAGCATTTT
>TRBV5-1|TRBD1|TRBJ1-1|many
CASSVTDRVRTEAFF
TGCGCCAGCAGCGTGACCGACAGGGTTCGCACTGAAGCTTTCTTT
>TRBV5-1|NA|TRBJ1-1|many
CASSLAALGVNTEAFF
TGCGCCAGCAGCTTGGCCGCGTTGGGGGTGAACACTGAAGCTTTCTTT
>TRBV27|NA|TRBJ1-6|many
CASSYSEGVSPLHF
TGTGCCAGCAGTTATTCGGAGGGTGTATCACCCCTCCACTTT
>TRBV5-8|NA|TRBJ1-5|few
CASSLTWTALQPQHF
TGTGCCAGCAGCTTGACATGGACAGCTCTTCAGCCCCAGCATTTT
>TRBV20-1|NA|TRBJ2-3|few
CSASGDGKRDTQYF
TGCAGTGCTAGTGGAGACGGGAAGAGAGATACGCAGTATTTT
>TRBV18|NA|TRBJ2-2|NA
CASSPDRPITGELFF
TGTGCCAGCTCACCTGACAGACCTATCACCGGGGAGCTGTTTTTT
>TRBV28|NA|TRBJ2-2|many
CATIRVNTGELFF
TGTGCCACCATCCGGGTGAACACCGGGGAGCTGTTTTTT
>TRBV30|NA|TRBJ1-6|few
CAWSPGADSPLHF
TGTGCCTGGAGTCCGGGGGCCGATTCACCCCTCCACTTT
>TRBV28|TRBD2|TRBJ2-3|NA
CATSRDPTRGGLSTDTQYF
TGTGCCACCAGCAGAGATCCTACCCGGGGGGGCCTAAGCACAGATACGCAGTATTTT
>TRBV5-5|NA|TRBJ2-7|NA
CASSFTPNTYEQYF
TGTGCCAGCAGCTTTACGCCTAATACCTACGAGCAGTACTTC
>TRBV9|NA|TRBJ2-7|many
CASSVAPGPGSYEQYF
TGTGCCAGCAGCGTAGCTCCCGGACCGGGCTCCTACGAGCAGTACTTC
>TRBV30|NA|TRBJ1-3|NA
CAWSRENTIYF
TGTGCCTGGAGTCGGGAAAACACCATATATTTT
>TRBV20-1|NA|TRBJ2-7|many
CSAGPVAREQYF
TGCAGTGCGGGACCCGTGGCCCGGGAGCAGTACTTC
>TRBV20-1|NA|TRBJ1-2|few
CSATTTPLRGYTF
TGCAGTGCTACCACGACGCCCCTCCGTGGCTACACCTTC
>TRBV7-9|NA|TRBJ2-3|many
CASSLGLGGQTPDTQYF
TGTGCCAGCAGCTTAGGTCTCGGCGGACAGACACCAGATACGCAGTATTTT
>TRBV28|TRBD2|TRBJ2-7|many
CASSFRLAGGHEQYF
TGTGCCAGCAGTTTTAGACTAGCGGGAGGGCACGAGCAGTACTTC
>TRBV7-9|NA|TRBJ1-2|NA
CASSLGQPRYGYTF
TGTGCCAGCAGCCTGGGGCAGCCCAGATATGGCTACACCTTC
>TRBV6-2/TRBV6-3|NA|TRBJ2-3|many
CASSYGRDTDTQYF
TGTGCCAGCAGTTACGGCAGGGACACAGATACGCAGTATTTT
>TRBV6-2/TRBV6-3|NA|TRBJ2-5|few
CASSYQPTVEETQYF
TGTGCCAGCAGTTACCAACCCACGGTAGAAGAGACCCAGTACTTC
>TRBV18|TRBD1|TRBJ1-1|many
CASSRDSKAEAFF
TGTGCCAGCTCGCGGGACAGCAAGGCTGAAGCTTTCTTT
>TRBV28|NA|TRBJ2-4|many
CASSSQDLNIQYF
TGTGCCAGCAGTTCCCAGGACCTAAACATTCAGTACTTC